This T cell receptor beta chain was identified during a study of shared clonotypes between healthy human individuals. J lost 2 bases, V lost 2 bases, and 2 bases had no gene match. There are 16 residues in the CDR3. The germline CDR1 and CDR2 sequences are MNHEY and SVGAGI. Worth noting for this clone: Other DNA sequences in this specimen translate into the identical CDR3.

In the naive CD8 group, cells lacked CD45RO and were positively selected for CCR7, so terminally differentiated effector memory CD45RA+ cells were left out. Some clones are missing from TCRdb's copy, which holds only in-frame ones; the method was immunoSEQ multiplex PCR. Of roughly 590,000 clones listed, around 95% are singletons. V usage is TRBV6-5 and J usage is TRBJ2-2; TRBD2 matches 10 bases. The sequenced sample was naive CD8+ T cells sorted from blood. This receptor was obtained from a woman aged 25 to 39 in good health. The CDR3 is CASSYGLAVNTGELFF. CDR3 sequence (DNA): TGTGCCAGCAGTTACGGACTAGCGGTAAACACCGGGGAGCTGTTTTTT.